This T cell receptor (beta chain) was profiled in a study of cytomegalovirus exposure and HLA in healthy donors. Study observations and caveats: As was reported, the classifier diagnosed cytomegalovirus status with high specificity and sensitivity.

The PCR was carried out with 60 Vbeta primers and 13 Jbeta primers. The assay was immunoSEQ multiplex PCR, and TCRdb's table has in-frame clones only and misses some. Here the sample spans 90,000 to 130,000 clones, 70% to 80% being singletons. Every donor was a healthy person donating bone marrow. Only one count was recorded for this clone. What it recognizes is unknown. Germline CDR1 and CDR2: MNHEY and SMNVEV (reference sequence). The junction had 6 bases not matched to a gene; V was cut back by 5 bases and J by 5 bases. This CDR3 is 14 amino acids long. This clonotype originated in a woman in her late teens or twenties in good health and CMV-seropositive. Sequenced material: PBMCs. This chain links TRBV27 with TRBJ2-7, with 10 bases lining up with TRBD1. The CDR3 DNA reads TGTGCCAGCAGTCTTGACAGGGGGCGAAACGAGCAGTACTTC. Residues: CASSLDRGRNEQYF.